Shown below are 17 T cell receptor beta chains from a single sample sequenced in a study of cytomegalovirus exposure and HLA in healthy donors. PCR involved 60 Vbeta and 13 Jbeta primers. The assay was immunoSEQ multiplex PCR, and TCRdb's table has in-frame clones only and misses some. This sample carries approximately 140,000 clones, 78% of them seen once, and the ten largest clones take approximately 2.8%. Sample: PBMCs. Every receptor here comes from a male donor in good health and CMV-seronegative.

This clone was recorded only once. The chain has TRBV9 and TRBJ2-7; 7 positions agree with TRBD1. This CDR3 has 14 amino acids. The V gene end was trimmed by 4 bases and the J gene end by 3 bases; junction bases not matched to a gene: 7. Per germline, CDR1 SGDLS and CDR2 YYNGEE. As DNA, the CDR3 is TGTGCCAGCAGCCCGAGGACAGGAAACTACGAGCAGTACTTC. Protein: CASSPRTGNYEQYF.

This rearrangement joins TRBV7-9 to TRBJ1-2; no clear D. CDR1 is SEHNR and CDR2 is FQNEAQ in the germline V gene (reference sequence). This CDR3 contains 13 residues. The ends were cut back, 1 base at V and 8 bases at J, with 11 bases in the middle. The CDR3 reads CASSLVSSRGYTF. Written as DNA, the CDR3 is TGTGCCAGCAGCTTAGTTTCTAGCCGGGGCTACACCTTC.

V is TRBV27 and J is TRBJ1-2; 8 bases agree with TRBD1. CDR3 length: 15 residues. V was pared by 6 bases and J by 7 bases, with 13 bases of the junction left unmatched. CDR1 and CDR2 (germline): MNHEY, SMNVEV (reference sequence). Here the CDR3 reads CASSQTGGGLCGYTF. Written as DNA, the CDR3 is TGTGCCAGCAGCCAAACAGGGGGGGGTTTATGTGGCTACACCTTC.

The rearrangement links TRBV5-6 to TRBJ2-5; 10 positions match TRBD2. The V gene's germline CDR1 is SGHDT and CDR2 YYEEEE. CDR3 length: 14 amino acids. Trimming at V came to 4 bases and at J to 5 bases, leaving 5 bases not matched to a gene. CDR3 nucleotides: TGTGCCAGCAGCGGGGGACTAGCGCGTGAGACCCAGTACTTC. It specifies CASSGGLARETQYF.

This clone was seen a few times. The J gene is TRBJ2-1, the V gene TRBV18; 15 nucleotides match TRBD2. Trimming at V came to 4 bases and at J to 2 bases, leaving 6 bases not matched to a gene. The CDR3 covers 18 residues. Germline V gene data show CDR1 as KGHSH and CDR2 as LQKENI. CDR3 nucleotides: TGTGCCAGCTCACGCGGGACTAGCGGGAGGCACCCCTACAATGAGCAGTTCTTC. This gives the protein CASSRGTSGRHPYNEQFF.

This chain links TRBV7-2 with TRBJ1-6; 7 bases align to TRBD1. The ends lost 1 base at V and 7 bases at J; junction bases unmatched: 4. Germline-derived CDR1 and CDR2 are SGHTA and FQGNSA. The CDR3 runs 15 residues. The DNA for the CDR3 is TGTGCCAGCAGCTTAGTCGGCAGGGGGAATTCACCCCTCCACTTT. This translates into CASSLVGRGNSPLHF.

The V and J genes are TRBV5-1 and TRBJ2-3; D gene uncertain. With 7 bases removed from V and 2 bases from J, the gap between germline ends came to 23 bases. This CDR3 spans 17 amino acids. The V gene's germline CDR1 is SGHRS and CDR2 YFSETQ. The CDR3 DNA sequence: TGCGCCAGCTCAGCCAACGTTCGTTTGCGGCCCACAGATACGCAGTATTTT. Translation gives CASSANVRLRPTDTQYF.

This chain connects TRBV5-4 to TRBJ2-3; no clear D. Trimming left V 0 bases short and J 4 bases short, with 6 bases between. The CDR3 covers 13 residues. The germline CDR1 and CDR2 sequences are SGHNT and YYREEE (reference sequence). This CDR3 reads CASSLEPADTQYF. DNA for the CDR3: TGTGCCAGCAGCTTGGAGCCGGCAGATACGCAGTATTTT.

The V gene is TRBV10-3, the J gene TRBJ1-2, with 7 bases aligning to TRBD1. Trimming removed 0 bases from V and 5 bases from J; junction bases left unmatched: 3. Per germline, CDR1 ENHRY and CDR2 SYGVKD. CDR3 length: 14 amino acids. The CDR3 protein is CAISESGGMYGYTF. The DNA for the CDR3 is TGTGCCATCAGTGAGTCAGGGGGCATGTATGGCTACACCTTC.

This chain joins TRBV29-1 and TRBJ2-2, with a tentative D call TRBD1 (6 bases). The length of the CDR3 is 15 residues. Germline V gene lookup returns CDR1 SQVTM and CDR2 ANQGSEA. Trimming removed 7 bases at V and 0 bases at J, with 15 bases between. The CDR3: CSAAGDTTNTGELFF. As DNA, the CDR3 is TGCAGCGCAGCCGGGGACACTACGAACACCGGGGAGCTGTTTTTT.

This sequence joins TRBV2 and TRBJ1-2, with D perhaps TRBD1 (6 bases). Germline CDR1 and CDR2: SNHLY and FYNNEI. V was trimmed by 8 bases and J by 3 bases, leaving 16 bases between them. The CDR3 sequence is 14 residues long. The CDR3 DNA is TGTGCCAGCGCCATGGGAAAGGGGGACTATGGCTACACCTTC. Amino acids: CASAMGKGDYGYTF.

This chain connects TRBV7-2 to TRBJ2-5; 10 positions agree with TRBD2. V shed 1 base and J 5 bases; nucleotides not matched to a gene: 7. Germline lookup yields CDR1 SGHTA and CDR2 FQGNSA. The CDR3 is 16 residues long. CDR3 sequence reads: CASSLESGRAWETQYF. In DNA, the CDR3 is TGTGCCAGCAGCTTAGAAAGCGGGAGGGCCTGGGAGACCCAGTACTTC.

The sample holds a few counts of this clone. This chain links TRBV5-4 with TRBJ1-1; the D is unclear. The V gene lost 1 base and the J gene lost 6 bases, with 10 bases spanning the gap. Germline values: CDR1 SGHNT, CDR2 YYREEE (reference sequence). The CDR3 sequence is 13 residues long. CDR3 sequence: CASSLLRMSEAFF. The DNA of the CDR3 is TGTGCCAGCAGCTTGCTCAGAATGTCTGAAGCTTTCTTT.

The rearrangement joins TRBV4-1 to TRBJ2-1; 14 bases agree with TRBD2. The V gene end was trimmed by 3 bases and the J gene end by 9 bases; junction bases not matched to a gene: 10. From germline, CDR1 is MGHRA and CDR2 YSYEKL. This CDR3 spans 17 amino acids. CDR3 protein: CASSQVTSGRGFGEQFF. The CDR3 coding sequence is TGCGCCAGCAGCCAGGTGACTAGCGGGAGGGGATTCGGTGAGCAGTTCTTC.

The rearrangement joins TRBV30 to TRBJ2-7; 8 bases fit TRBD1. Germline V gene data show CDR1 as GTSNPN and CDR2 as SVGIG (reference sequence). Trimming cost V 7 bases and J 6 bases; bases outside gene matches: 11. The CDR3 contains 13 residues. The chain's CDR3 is CASDQGATVEQYF. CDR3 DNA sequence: TGTGCCTCAGACCAGGGGGCGACGGTCGAGCAGTACTTC.

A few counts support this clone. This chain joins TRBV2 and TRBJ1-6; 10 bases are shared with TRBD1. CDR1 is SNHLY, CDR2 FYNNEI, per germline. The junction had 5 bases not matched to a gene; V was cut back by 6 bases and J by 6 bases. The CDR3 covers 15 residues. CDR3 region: CASRTWDRGNSPLHF. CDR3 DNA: TGTGCCAGCAGGACCTGGGACAGGGGTAATTCACCCCTCCACTTT.

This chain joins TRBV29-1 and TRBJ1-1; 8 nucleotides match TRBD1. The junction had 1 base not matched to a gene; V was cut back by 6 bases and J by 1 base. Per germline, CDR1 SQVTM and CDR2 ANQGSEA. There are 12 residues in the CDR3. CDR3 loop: CSVGTGNTEAFF. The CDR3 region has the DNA TGCAGCGTGGGGACAGGGAACACTGAAGCTTTCTTT.